These T cell receptor beta chains were read from a single sample in a study of T cell changes during pregnancy in multiple sclerosis. Clones were sequenced by immunoSEQ multiplex PCR, and TCRdb holds only the in-frame ones, with some missing. Of about 68,000 clones in the sample, 90% were seen once. The sample consisted of peripheral blood, taken in the third trimester of pregnancy. These receptors all come from a female donor with multiple sclerosis, enrolled in a pregnancy study. Both conserved end residues are part of each CDR3. The D gene is left open where the match is weak. For some rows the clone size is stated as once, few or many, or as a class when expanded; others skip it.

TRBD2 | . | TRBJ2-1 | TRBV29-1 | TGCAGCGTAAGGACTAGCAGCAATGAGCAGTTCTTC | CSVRTSSNEQFF
. | . | TRBJ2-2 | TRBV30 | TGTGCCTGGATTAAGACATCGATGAACACCGGGGAGCTGTTTTTT | CAWIKTSMNTGELFF
TRBD1 | . | TRBJ2-3 | TRBV6-1 | TGTGCCAGCAGACGACAGGGGTTCGCGCAGTATTTT | CASRRQGFAQYF
TRBD2 | . | TRBJ2-2 | TRBV2 | TGTGCCAGCAGTGAAGCCCCACTAGCGGGGCGGGAGCTGTTTTTT | CASSEAPLAGRELFF
TRBD1 | once | TRBJ1-5 | TRBV19 | TGTGCCAGTAGTATCGAAGGGACAGGCAATCAGCCCCAGCATTTT | CASSIEGTGNQPQHF
TRBD1 | . | TRBJ2-1 | TRBV25-1 | TGTGCCAGCAGGGGGGACAGGGGTCAATTTGCGCAGTTCTTC | CASRGDRGQFAQFF
. | . | TRBJ1-6 | TRBV14 | TGTGCCAGCAGCCAAGCCCTCAATTCACCCCTCCACTTT | CASSQALNSPLHF
. | few | TRBJ1-1 | TRBV6-6 | TGTGCCAGCAGTTACGCCGGATCCCTTGAGGCTGAAGCTTTCTTT | CASSYAGSLEAEAFF
. | . | TRBJ2-7 | TRBV6-1 | TGTGCCAGCAGTGAGTCCCAGGGGACCTTCTACGAGCAGTACTTC | CASSESQGTFYEQYF
. | . | TRBJ1-1 | TRBV7-2 | TGTGCCAGCAGCCCCGGGGAGGGTTACACTGAAGCTTTCTTT | CASSPGEGYTEAFF
. | . | TRBJ1-4 | TRBV30 | TGTGCCTGGAGAGTTGAGGGGGTAGGCGAAAAACTGTTTTTT | CAWRVEGVGEKLFF
. | few | TRBJ2-2 | TRBV9 | TGTGCCAGCGAGTGGGGGGACACCGGGGAGCTGTTTTTT | CASEWGDTGELFF
TRBD1 | . | TRBJ2-7 | TRBV11-1 | TGTGCCAGCAGCCCCCGAGGGGGCGAACGCTCCTACGAGCAGTACTTC | CASSPRGGERSYEQYF
. | . | TRBJ2-7 | TRBV5-6 | TGTGCCAGCAGCGGCACAGTATACGAGCAGTACTTC | CASSGTVYEQYF
. | . | TRBJ2-1 | TRBV27 | TGTGCCAGCAGAGACAGTGTAACCTACAATGAGCAGTTCTTC | CASRDSVTYNEQFF
TRBD1 | . | TRBJ1-2 | TRBV6-5 | TGTGCCAGCAGAAGGACAGGGCCTCGTGGCTATGGCTACACCTTC | CASRRTGPRGYGYTF
. | . | TRBJ1-1 | TRBV5-1 | TGCGCCAGCAGCTTGGGATCGGGGGGGAAGGACACTGAAGCTTTCTTT | CASSLGSGGKDTEAFF
. | . | TRBJ1-4 | TRBV7-9 | TGTGCCAGCAGCCTGTCAGGGAGGGGATGGACTAATAAAAAACTGTTTTTT | CASSLSGRGWTNKKLFF
TRBD1 | . | TRBJ1-2 | TRBV4-3 | TGCGCCAGCAGCCTTTTCCGGGACAGGGACAACTATGGCTACACCTTC | CASSLFRDRDNYGYTF
. | . | TRBJ1-1 | TRBV10-3 | TGTGCCATCAGTGACCAACTTACAGGGCCCACTGAAGCTTTCTTT | CAISDQLTGPTEAFF
. | few | TRBJ2-1 | TRBV11-3 | TGTGCCAGCAGCTTAGATCAAAGTGGTTCCGGTGTTAGTAATGAGCAGTTCTTC | CASSLDQSGSGVSNEQFF
TRBD1 | once | TRBJ2-7 | TRBV6-1 | TGTGCCAGCCGCGGGTGGGACAGGGGTTACGAGCAGTACTTC | CASRGWDRGYEQYF
. | . | TRBJ2-7 | TRBV6-1 | TGTGCCAGCAGTGAAGATAGTTACTACGAGCAGTACTTC | CASSEDSYYEQYF
TRBD1 | . | TRBJ2-5 | TRBV12-5 | TGTGCTAGTGGGCCGGGACAGGAGGTTGAGACCCAGTACTTC | CASGPGQEVETQYF
TRBD1 | . | TRBJ1-1 | TRBV5-6 | TGTGCCAGCAGCTGGGGGGACAGGGTGAACACTGAAGCTTTCTTT | CASSWGDRVNTEAFF
. | few | TRBJ1-1 | TRBV28 | TGTGCCAGCCGTTCTAACACTGAAGCTTTCTTT | CASRSNTEAFF
. | . | TRBJ1-5 | TRBV12-2 | TGTGCAAGTCGCTTAAAATCAGGGGTGAGTCAGCCCCAGCATTTT | CASRLKSGVSQPQHF
TRBD2 | . | TRBJ2-5 | TRBV11-2 | TGTGCCAGCAGCTTAGGTCATAGCGGGGGGGTAGTCCCCAAGACCCAGTACTTC | CASSLGHSGGVVPKTQYF
TRBD1 | . | TRBJ2-3 | TRBV7-3 | TGTGCCAGCAGCCCCCGGACAGGGGCTGTTGATACGCAGTATTTT | CASSPRTGAVDTQYF
TRBD1 | . | TRBJ1-2 | TRBV10-2 | TGCGCCAGCGGGGGGACAGCGGGCCGATTCTATGGCTACACCTTC | CASGGTAGRFYGYTF
TRBD2 | many | TRBJ2-7 | TRBV5-1 | TGCGCCAGACCGGGACAGGGGGGAAAACTAGCGGGAGGGCCCTCCTACGAGCAGTACTTC | CARPGQGGKLAGGPSYEQYF
. | . | TRBJ1-5 | TRBV6-1 | TGTGCCAGCGGAGCGGGGGGCGTTGTGGATCAGCCCCAGCATTTT | CASGAGGVVDQPQHF
TRBD2 | . | TRBJ2-2 | TRBV9 | TGTGCCAGCAGCGTTACGGGGGGTTCAACAATGGGGGAGCTGTTTTTT | CASSVTGGSTMGELFF
TRBD1 | . | TRBJ1-2 | TRBV5-5 | TGTGCCAGCAGCTTGGACCAGGGGGGCTTGTTCTATGGCTACACCTTC | CASSLDQGGLFYGYTF
. | . | TRBJ2-7 | TRBV4-3 | TGCGCCAGCAGCCAAGCTCCTAGCAGCTTGCACGAGCAGTACTTC | CASSQAPSSLHEQYF
TRBD1 | . | TRBJ2-7 | TRBV7-2 | TGTGCCAGCAGCCGAACTTCCGGGACAGGGATCTACGAGCAGTACTTC | CASSRTSGTGIYEQYF
. | once | TRBJ1-1 | TRBV18 | TGTGCCAGCTCACCCAGGGCTGGTGAAGCTTTCTTT | CASSPRAGEAFF
. | . | TRBJ2-2 | TRBV21-1 | TGTGCCAGCAACCTTGTGGCAGGGGTGATCGGGGAGCTGTTTTTT | CASNLVAGVIGELFF
. | . | TRBJ2-7 | TRBV2 | TGTGCCAACCAGGGAACTTCGCACTCCTACGAGCAGTACTTC | CANQGTSHSYEQYF
. | . | TRBJ2-1 | TRBV6-1 | TGTGCCAGCAGTCGGGGGACTCCTTGGGAGCAGTTCTTC | CASSRGTPWEQFF
TRBD2 | . | TRBJ2-5 | TRBV7-8 | TGTGCCAGCAGCGAAGGACTAGCGGCGGGGGGTATATCATCCCAGTACTTC | CASSEGLAAGGISSQYF
TRBD1 | . | TRBJ2-7 | TRBV28 | TGTGCCAGCAGCCGCGATTCAGTACGGGACAGGGGTTTACCAAACTACGAGCAGTACTTC | CASSRDSVRDRGLPNYEQYF
. | . | TRBJ2-3 | TRBV5-1 | TGCGCCAGCAGCACACAGCAATCTAGCACAGATACGCAGTATTTT | CASSTQQSSTDTQYF
. | once | TRBJ1-5 | TRBV30 | TGTGCCTGGAGTGTAAACCGGGGGCCCCAGCATTTT | CAWSVNRGPQHF
. | . | TRBJ2-3 | TRBV9 | TGTGCCAGCAGCGGGTCGATCGGGGATACGCAGTATTTT | CASSGSIGDTQYF
. | . | TRBJ1-1 | TRBV18 | TGTGCCAGCTCCACCGGGGGGGGTATGAACACTGAAGCTTTCTTT | CASSTGGGMNTEAFF
TRBD1 | once | TRBJ2-3 | TRBV7-9 | TGTGCCAGCAGCTTACCTTCCTGGACAGGGCTCGCAGATACGCAGTATTTT | CASSLPSWTGLADTQYF
. | once | TRBJ1-4 | TRBV7-9 | TGTGCCAGCAGCTTAGTAACCGAGGGTGAAAAACTGTTTTTT | CASSLVTEGEKLFF